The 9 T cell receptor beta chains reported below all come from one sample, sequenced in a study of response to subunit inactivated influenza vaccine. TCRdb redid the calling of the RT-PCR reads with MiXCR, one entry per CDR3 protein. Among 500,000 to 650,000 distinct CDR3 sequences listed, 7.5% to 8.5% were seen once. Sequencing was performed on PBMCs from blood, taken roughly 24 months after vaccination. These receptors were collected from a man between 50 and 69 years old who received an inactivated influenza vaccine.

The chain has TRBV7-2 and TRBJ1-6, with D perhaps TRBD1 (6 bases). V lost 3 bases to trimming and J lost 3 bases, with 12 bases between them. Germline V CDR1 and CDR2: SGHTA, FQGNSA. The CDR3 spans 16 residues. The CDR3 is CASSFLTGFYNSPLHF. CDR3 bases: TGTGCCAGCAGCTTCCTTACAGGGTTCTATAATTCACCCCTCCACTTT.

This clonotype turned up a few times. CDR3 DNA sequence: TGTGCCACCAGTGATCACCGGACAGGAAGCAATCAGCCCCAGCATTTT. Protein: CATSDHRTGSNQPQHF. This chain connects TRBV24-1 to TRBJ1-5; 7 bases are shared with TRBD1. The CDR3 loop spans 16 amino acids. The junction had 5 bases not matched to a gene; V was cut back by 3 bases and J by 1 base. Germline lookup yields CDR1 KGHDR and CDR2 SFDVKD.

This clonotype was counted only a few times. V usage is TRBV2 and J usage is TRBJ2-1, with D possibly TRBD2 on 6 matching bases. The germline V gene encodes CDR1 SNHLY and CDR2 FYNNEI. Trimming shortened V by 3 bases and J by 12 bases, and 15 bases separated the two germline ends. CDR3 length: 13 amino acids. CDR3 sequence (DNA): TGTGCCAGCAGTGACCTTAATATGCGGGGGCAGTTCTTC. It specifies CASSDLNMRGQFF.

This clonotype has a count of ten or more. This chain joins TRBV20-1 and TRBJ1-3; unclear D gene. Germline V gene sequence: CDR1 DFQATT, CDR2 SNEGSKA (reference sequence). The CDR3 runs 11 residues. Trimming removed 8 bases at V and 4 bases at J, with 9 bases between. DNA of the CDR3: TGCAGTACTAAACCGGGAAACACCATATATTTT. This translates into CSTKPGNTIYF.

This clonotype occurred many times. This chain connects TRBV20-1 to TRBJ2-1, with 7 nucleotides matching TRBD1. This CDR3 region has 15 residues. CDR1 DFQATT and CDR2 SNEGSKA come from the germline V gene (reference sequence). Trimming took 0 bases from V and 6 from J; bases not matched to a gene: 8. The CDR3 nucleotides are TGCAGTGCTAGAGACCCGGGACAGAAGGCCAATGAGCAGTTCTTC. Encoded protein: CSARDPGQKANEQFF.

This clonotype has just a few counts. Here the CDR3 reads CASSVEVAGQETQYF. Written as DNA, the CDR3 is TGTGCCAGCAGCGTAGAGGTGGCAGGACAAGAGACCCAGTACTTC. V usage is TRBV9 and J usage is TRBJ2-5; unclear D gene. With 0 bases removed from V and 2 bases from J, the gap between germline ends came to 11 bases. The CDR3 length is 15 residues. Germline-derived CDR1 and CDR2 are SGDLS and YYNGEE. Drawing the rest from reference TRBV9 and TRBJ2-5, the complete variable domain is DSGVTQTPKHLITATGQRVTLRCSPRSGDLSVYWYQQSLDQGLQFLIQYYNGEERAKGNILERFSAQQFPDLHSELNLSSLELGDSALYFCASSVEVAGQETQYFGPGTRLLVL.

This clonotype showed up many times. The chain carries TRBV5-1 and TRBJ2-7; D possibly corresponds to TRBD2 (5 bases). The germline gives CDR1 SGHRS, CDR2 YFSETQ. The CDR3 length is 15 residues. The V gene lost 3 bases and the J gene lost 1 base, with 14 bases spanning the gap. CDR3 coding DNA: TGCGCCAGCAGCTATGGAAGCGGCCCGTCCTACGAGCAGTACTTC. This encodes CASSYGSGPSYEQYF.

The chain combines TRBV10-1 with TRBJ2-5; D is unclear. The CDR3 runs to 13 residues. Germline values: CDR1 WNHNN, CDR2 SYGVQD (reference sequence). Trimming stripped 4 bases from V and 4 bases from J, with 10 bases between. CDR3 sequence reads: CASSGARGETQYF. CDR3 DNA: TGCGCCAGCAGTGGAGCTAGAGGAGAGACCCAGTACTTC.

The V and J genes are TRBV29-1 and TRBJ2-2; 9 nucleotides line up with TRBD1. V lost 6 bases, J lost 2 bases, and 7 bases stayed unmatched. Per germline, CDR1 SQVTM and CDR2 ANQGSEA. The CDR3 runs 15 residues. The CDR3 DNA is TGCAGCGTCGGACGACAGGGGGTAAACACCGGGGAGCTGTTTTTT. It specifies CSVGRQGVNTGELFF.